Listed here is a single TCR beta chain. What it recognizes is unknown. Germline assignment: CDR1 SQVTM and CDR2 ANQGSEA. The CDR3 is 13 residues long. The entry originates in a study of identical twins. TCRdb re-called the 5' RACE reads through MiXCR, storing one row per CDR3 protein. Of 1.5 million or so distinct CDR3 sequences detected, roughly 35% appear once; the ten largest clones hold around 0.3%. Findings and caveats of the study: Monozygotic twin pairs showed more out-of-frame TCR alpha sharing than models estimated. Out-of-frame alpha sequences shared by twins were enriched for low generation probability.

The sequenced sample consisted of cord blood. The V gene is TRBV29-1, the J gene TRBJ2-5; 10 bases align to TRBD2. The J call may be wrong; the DNA end is better matched by TRBJ2-7. This receptor was identified in a newborn girl in good health. The CDR3 reads CSVPSGSPYEQYF. The CDR3 region has the DNA TGCAGCGTTCCTAGCGGGAGTCCCTACGAGCAGTACTTC.